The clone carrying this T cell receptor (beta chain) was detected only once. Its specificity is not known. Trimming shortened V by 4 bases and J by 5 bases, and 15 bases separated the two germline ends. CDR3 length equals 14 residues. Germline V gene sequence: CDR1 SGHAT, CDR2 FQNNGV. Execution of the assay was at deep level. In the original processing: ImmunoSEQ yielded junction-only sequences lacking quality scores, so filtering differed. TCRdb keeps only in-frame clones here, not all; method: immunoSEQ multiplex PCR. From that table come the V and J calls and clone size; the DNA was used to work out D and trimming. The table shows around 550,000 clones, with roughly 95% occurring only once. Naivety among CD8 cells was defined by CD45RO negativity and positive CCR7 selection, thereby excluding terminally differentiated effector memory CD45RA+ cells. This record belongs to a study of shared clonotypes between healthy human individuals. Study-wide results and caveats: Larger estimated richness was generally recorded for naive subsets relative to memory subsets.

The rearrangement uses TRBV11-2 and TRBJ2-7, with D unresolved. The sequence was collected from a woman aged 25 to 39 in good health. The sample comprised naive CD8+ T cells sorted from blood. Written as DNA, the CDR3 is TGTGCCAGCAGCTCACCGACTGGAACAAACGAGCAGTACTTC. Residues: CASSSPTGTNEQYF.